This record concerns one T cell receptor (beta chain) sequence. This specimen comes from a study of shared T cell receptors in the human thymus. Per germline, CDR1 SEHNR and CDR2 FQNEAQ (reference sequence). The CDR3 has 13 amino acids. V lost 5 bases and J lost 7, with 14 bases in between. Data came from immunoSEQ multiplex PCR; TCRdb stores just in-frame clones and leaves some out. The sample yields tens of thousands of clones, over 90% seen once. The chain carries TRBV7-9 and TRBJ2-5, with a possible D match to TRBD1 (7 bases). Sequenced material: thymocytes. The clonotype comes from a human donor. The CDR3 protein is CASSPGTAGTQYF. CDR3 nucleotide sequence: TGTGCCAGCAGCCCAGGGACAGCGGGGACCCAGTACTTC.